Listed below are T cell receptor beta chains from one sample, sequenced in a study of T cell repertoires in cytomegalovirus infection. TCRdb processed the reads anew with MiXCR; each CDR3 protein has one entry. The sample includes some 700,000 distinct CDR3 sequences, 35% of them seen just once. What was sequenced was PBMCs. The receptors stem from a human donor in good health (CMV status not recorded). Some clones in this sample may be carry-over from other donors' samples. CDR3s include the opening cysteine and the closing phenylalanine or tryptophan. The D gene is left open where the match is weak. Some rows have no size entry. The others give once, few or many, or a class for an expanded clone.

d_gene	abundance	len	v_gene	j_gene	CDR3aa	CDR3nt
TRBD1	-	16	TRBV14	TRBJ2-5	CASSQAGRGRGETQYF	TGTGCCAGCAGCCAAGCGGGCAGGGGGCGAGGAGAGACCCAGTACTTC
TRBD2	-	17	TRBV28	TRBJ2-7	CASSLWRGLAGDYEQYF	TGTGCCAGCAGTTTATGGAGAGGGCTAGCGGGAGACTACGAGCAGTACTTC
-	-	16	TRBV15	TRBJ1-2	CATSRDSAPPNYGYTF	TGTGCCACCAGCAGAGATTCCGCACCGCCTAACTATGGCTACACCTTC
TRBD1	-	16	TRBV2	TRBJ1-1	CASTPMTGGEGTEAFF	TGTGCCAGCACCCCAATGACAGGGGGCGAGGGCACTGAAGCTTTCTTT
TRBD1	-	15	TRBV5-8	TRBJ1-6	CASGRGQALNSPLHF	TGTGCCAGCGGTCGGGGACAGGCGCTTAATTCACCCCTCCACTTT
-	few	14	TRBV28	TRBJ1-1	CASSLEGYGAEAFF	TGTGCCAGCAGTTTGGAGGGTTACGGGGCTGAAGCTTTCTTT
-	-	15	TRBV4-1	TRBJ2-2	CASSQVVGPTGELFF	TGTGCCAGCAGCCAAGTAGTTGGGCCTACGGGGGAGCTGTTTTTT
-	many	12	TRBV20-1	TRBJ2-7	CSARTYSYEQYF	TGCAGTGCTAGAACATACTCCTACGAGCAGTACTTC
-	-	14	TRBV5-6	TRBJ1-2	CASSSTGNPYGYTF	TGTGCCAGCAGCTCCACAGGGAACCCCTATGGCTACACCTTC
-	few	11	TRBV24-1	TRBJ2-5	CATSDTKTQYF	TGTGCCACCAGTGATACGAAGACCCAGTACTTC
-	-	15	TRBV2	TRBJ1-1	CASSEDQFMNTEAFF	TGTGCCAGCAGTGAAGACCAGTTCATGAACACTGAAGCTTTCTTT
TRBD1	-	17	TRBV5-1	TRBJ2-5	CASSRESPGTAQETQYF	TGCGCCAGCAGCCGAGAGAGTCCTGGGACAGCCCAAGAGACCCAGTACTTC
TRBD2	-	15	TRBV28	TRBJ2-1	CASSETSEVGYEQFF	TGTGCCAGCAGCGAAACTAGCGAGGTAGGGTATGAGCAGTTCTTC
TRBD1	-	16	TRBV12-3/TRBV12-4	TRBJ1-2	CASSLVNRGRFLGYTF	TGTGCCAGCAGTTTAGTAAACAGGGGGCGCTTTCTTGGCTACACCTTC
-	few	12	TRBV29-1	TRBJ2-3	CSVPTTADTQYF	TGCAGCGTCCCGACCACCGCAGATACGCAGTATTTT
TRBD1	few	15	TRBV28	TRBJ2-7	CASSLLGQGPYEQYF	TGTGCCAGCAGCTTGCTGGGACAGGGTCCCTACGAGCAGTACTTC
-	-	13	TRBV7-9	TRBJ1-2	CASSHGTSGGYTF	TGTGCCAGCAGCCACGGGACTTCGGGTGGCTACACCTTC
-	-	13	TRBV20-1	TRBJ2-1	CSARGGSYNEQFF	TGCAGTGCTAGGGGGGGCTCCTACAATGAGCAGTTCTTC
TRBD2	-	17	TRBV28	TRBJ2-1	CASHPRLAGGLSNEQFF	TGTGCCAGCCATCCCAGACTAGCGGGAGGGCTTAGCAATGAGCAGTTCTTC
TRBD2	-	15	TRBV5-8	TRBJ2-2	CDSSSTSGGTGELFF	TGCGACAGCAGCTCTACTAGCGGTGGAACCGGGGAGCTGTTTTTT
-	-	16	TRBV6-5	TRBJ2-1	CASSLTGKGSYNEQFF	TGTGCCAGCAGTCTGACGGGGAAGGGGAGCTACAATGAGCAGTTCTTC
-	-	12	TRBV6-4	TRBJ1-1	CASSDGVAEAFF	TGTGCCAGCAGTGATGGGGTCGCTGAAGCTTTCTTT